The clone carrying this T cell receptor (beta chain) has just a few counts. TCRdb reanalysed the RT-PCR reads using MiXCR and keeps one entry per CDR3 protein. The repertoire holds about half a million distinct CDR3 sequences, with less than 10% as singletons. The V end lost 3 bases, the J end lost 4 bases, and 7 bases lay between the germline ends. The CDR3 is made up of 13 amino acids. CDR1 SGHAT and CDR2 FQNNGV come from the germline V gene. These data belong to a study of response to subunit inactivated influenza vaccine. This sequence was found in a man between 50 and 75 years old who received an inactivated influenza vaccine. The source was PBMCs from blood, collected about 24 months after vaccination. V and J are TRBV11-2 and TRBJ1-3; D ambiguous. The DNA for the CDR3 is TGTGCCAGCAGCTTGGACGTAGGAAACACCATATATTTT. It yields the protein CASSLDVGNTIYF.